Following are 4 T cell receptor beta chains from one sample sequenced in a study of blood T cell repertoires in COVID-19. Generated by immunoSEQ multiplex PCR, the TCRdb table keeps only in-frame clones and is missing some. The sample consists of some 70,000 clones, roughly three quarters of them appearing once. The sample taken for sequencing was peripheral blood. Receptor source: a woman aged 50 to 65 with acute or convalescent COVID-19.

A few counts support this clone. This chain connects TRBV2 to TRBJ2-5, with 15 bases aligning to TRBD2. The CDR3 spans 17 residues. The germline gives CDR1 SNHLY, CDR2 FYNNEI. J gave up 5 bases and V 4 bases, and 8 bases lay outside the gene matches. CDR3 loop: CASSVGTSGGPGETQYF. The CDR3, as DNA: TGTGCCAGCAGTGTGGGGACTAGCGGGGGGCCGGGGGAGACCCAGTACTTC.

The chain recombines TRBV7-9 with TRBJ1-1; tentative D call: TRBD1 (5 bases). This CDR3 is 13 amino acids long. V was cut by 2 bases and J by 5 bases, with 9 bases left in between. Germline V gene lookup returns CDR1 SEHNR and CDR2 FQNEAQ (reference sequence). CDR3 nucleotides: TGTGCCAGCAGCTTAAGCAGGGCTACTGAAGCTTTCTTT. Amino acids: CASSLSRATEAFF.

This clone came up a few times. This same CDR3 is encoded by further DNA sequences in the sample. CDR3 region: CASSLEGRGEETQYF. DNA for the CDR3: TGCGCCAGCAGCTTGGAGGGTCGCGGGGAAGAGACCCAGTACTTC. V is TRBV5-1 and J is TRBJ2-5; tentatively, D is TRBD2 (6 bases). The ends were cut back, 0 bases at V and 3 bases at J, with 12 bases in the middle. CDR1 and CDR2 (germline): SGHRS, YFSETQ. The CDR3 runs 15 residues.

V gene TRBV15 combines with J gene TRBJ1-4; no clear D. The germline V gene has CDR1 LNHNV and CDR2 YYDKDF (reference sequence). Trimming stripped 3 bases from V and 6 bases from J, with 5 bases between. There are 12 residues in the CDR3. The CDR3 region has the DNA TGTGCCACCAGCAGCGTCTATGAAAAACTGTTTTTT. Residues: CATSSVYEKLFF.